The TCR beta chain described here comes from a study of T-cell memory formation after mild COVID-19. This clonotype was found many times. TCRdb fed the 5' RACE reads into MiXCR, producing one record per CDR3 protein. The data show some 100,000 distinct CDR3 sequences, roughly 11% seen once. The specimen was PBMCs or a T cell subset sorted from them (not recorded which). The source is a young man who had mild COVID-19 (a few samples of this study predate the infection). Cell type and time point are not known.

This CDR3 reads CASREGVNSNQPQHF. For the CDR3, the DNA is TGCGCCAGCCGGGAGGGGGTTAATAGCAATCAGCCCCAGCATTTT. The rearrangement uses TRBV5-1 and TRBJ1-5; possibly TRBD1 for D (6 bases). The CDR3 loop spans 15 amino acids. CDR1 is SGHRS, CDR2 YFSETQ, per germline. V dropped 7 bases and J dropped 0 bases, with 14 bases sitting between them. The whole variable domain, filled in from reference TRBV5-1 and TRBJ1-5, reads KAGVTQTPRYLIKTRGQQVTLSCSPISGHRSVSWYQQTPGQGLQFLFEYFSETQRNKGNFPGRFSGRQFSNSRSEMNVSTLELGDSALYLCASREGVNSNQPQHFGDGTRLSIL.